This T cell receptor (beta chain) was retrieved from a study of blood T cell repertoires in COVID-19. Across the study: Samples of COVID-19 (acute and convalescent) were obtained from the United States, Italy and Spain. T cells, B-cell-depleted T cells, or PBMCs supplied cDNA or gDNA.

Original methodology: Amplified reference gene primers provided the basis for estimating nucleated cell counts. Repertoires were generated with immunoSEQ multiplex PCR, while TCRdb's copy carries only in-frame clones and drops some. D and trimming come from the DNA, and the V and J calls and clone size come from that table. The table includes 190,000 or so clones, around 89% detected once. Trimming at V came to 6 bases and at J to 7 bases, leaving 3 bases not matched to a gene. This CDR3 contains 13 residues. Germline V gene data show CDR1 as MDHEN and CDR2 as SYDVKM. Sequencing was done on a sample of peripheral blood. The sequence was collected from a woman younger than 45 with acute or convalescent COVID-19. J is TRBJ2-1 and V is TRBV28; 10 bases line up with TRBD2. In DNA form, the CDR3 reads TGTGCCAGCAGGACTAGCGGGTGGAATGAGCAGTTCTTC. Its translation is CASRTSGWNEQFF.